This T cell receptor (beta chain) was obtained from a study of vaccination and CD4 T cells after COVID-19 (dated by TCRdb to between 2021 and 2024). Looking at the study overall: The convalescent cohort comprised six males and four females, including two Hispanic individuals, seven Caucasians, two Asians and one multiracial person. The spike-specific CD4+ TCR repertoire was compared before and after mRNA vaccination in ten to eleven COVID-19 convalescent patients and several infection-naive healthy vaccine recipients. Post-COVID blood samples were collected from convalescent patients a median of roughly 100 days after diagnosis, with a range of roughly 30 to 170 days. Post-vaccine blood samples were collected a median of around 70 days after the second vaccine dose, ranging from roughly 12 to 250 days. As controls, cultures received a CEFX viral epitope pool (the positive control), an HIV-1 Nef peptide pool (the negative control), or no peptide at all. Participants received two doses of either the Pfizer-BioNTech BNT162b2 vaccine (n=8) or the Moderna mRNA-1273 vaccine (n=2). Culture stimuli were overlapping spike peptide pools from SARS-CoV-2 and from the common cold coronaviruses HCoV-NL63, HCoV-OC43 and HCoV-229E. In an earlier paper using these donors, memory CD4+ T cell crossreactivity between SARS-CoV-2 and common cold coronavirus spike proteins was assessed at the TCR clonotype level. What the work shows at the level of the full study, not this receptor alone: In convalescent patients, a median about 86% of post-vaccine SARS-CoV-2-reactive clones were detected only after vaccination, suggesting vaccine-specific priming. The median number of SARS-CoV-2-reactive clonotypes rose from 21 after infection to about 40 after vaccination, but the change was not significant. Of the vaccine-specific clones found in convalescent patients, nearly all (304 of 307) were mono-reactive for SARS-CoV-2 spike instead of being cross-reactive with common cold coronaviruses. Only a relatively small number of convalescent patients were included in the study, and early timepoints following natural infection were not analyzed.

In regard to this clonotype: Its antigen remains undetermined. No base qualities exist here, and no much larger clone lies one base off it.

The CDR1 and CDR2 encoded by the germline V gene are MDHEN and SYDVKM. The junction shows trimming of 8 bases on V and 6 bases on J, plus 14 bases between the germline ends. The CDR3 has 12 amino acids, counting the end cysteine and phenylalanine. Solely the CDR3 DNA is kept, with 36 bases framed from the first base. The treatment or condition label here, explained by the study, means: roughly 10-day PBMC culture with coronavirus spike peptide pools or control peptides (ViraFEST assay). CD4+ T cells from unexposed donors were collected before the COVID-19 pandemic (2011-2018). The ViraFEST assay was used in the study, in which antigen-specific T cells were expanded with peptide pools and expanded clonotypes were subsequently identified by TCR sequencing. PBMCs were cultured at under 2.5 million per well in IMDM supplemented with approximately 4.7% human AB serum and about 10 IU/ml IL-2, with 9.5 to 10 ug/ml peptide pools added. On days 3 and 7, half of the culture medium was replaced with fresh IL-2-containing medium. After roughly nine days of culture, CD4+ T cells were isolated by negative selection using the EasySep CD4+ T cell isolation kit. As cell numbers permitted, CD4+ T cells from unexposed donors were tested for reactivity to SARS-CoV-2 S and N and to four common cold coronavirus spike pools. PBMCs were separated from whole blood using Ficoll-Paque Plus gradient centrifugation and then either used fresh or cryopreserved at -140C. Each culture condition was generally run in triplicate wells. Leukapheresis product for the unexposed donors was purchased commercially.

The library was generated by PCR. DNA from cultured CD4+ T cells underwent TCR sequencing with the Oncomine TCR Beta short-read assay at the Johns Hopkins FTIC core. The QIAamp micro DNA kit was used to extract genomic DNA from the cultured CD4+ T cells. The Oncomine TCR Beta libraries from cultured CD4+ T cells were pooled using unique dual indexes and then sequenced on an Illumina iSeq 100. In the paper's pipeline: Non-productive sequences were removed, and CDR3s that did not start with C, did not end with F or W, or were shorter than 7 amino acids were discarded. The MANAFEST web application identified antigen-specific clonotypes by comparing peptide-stimulated wells against reference wells and other culture wells. For a clone to be called positive, the clone needed an FDR below 0.05, an odds ratio above 5, and a productive frequency above 0.1% in at least two of three replicate wells. Cross-reactive clonotypes were defined as significantly expanded in both SARS-CoV-2 spike wells and at least one common cold coronavirus spike condition. Using R version 3.6.1, CDR3 homology was evaluated through Levenshtein distances (stringdist) along with unrooted phylogenetic trees (ape). The public reads were quality trimmed at Q25 with fastp and then assembled into clones with MiXCR by TCRdb, keeping productive beta chains. Entries that share a CDR3 protein sequence are merged under the most common genes and DNA. None of the V and J calls come from the authors' own analysis; TCRdb made them. This sample lists just under 10,000 distinct CDR3 sequences; 35% were detected once. Jointly, the top ten make up 8% to 8.5% of the sample.

The sequence is built from TRBV28 and TRBJ2-7, with no reliable assignment of the D segment. Sample: CD4+ T cells from blood, cultured in vitro. This clonotype was sampled from a human donor in good health. This receptor carries the CDR3 CASSPLGLEQYF. The sequence in DNA is TGTGCCAGCTCCCCTCTTGGGCTCGAGCAGTACTTC.